The next 8 T cell receptor beta chains were all read from a single sample in a study of T cells in Graves' hyperthyroidism and ophthalmopathy. The TCR beta CDR3 regions underwent amplification using RNA transcripts as the source. TCR CDR3 regions were first amplified by RT-PCR with HTBI primers. TCRdb itself ran the multiplex PCR reads through MiXCR, one entry per CDR3 protein. The repertoire holds 300,000 to 450,000 distinct CDR3 sequences, with around 18% as singletons. Material: blood. The receptor source for this set is a woman aged 40 to 50 with Graves' ophthalmopathy.

This clonotype was recorded at least ten times. The chain recombines TRBV2 with TRBJ2-7; 7 bases agree with TRBD2. CDR1 is SNHLY, CDR2 FYNNEI, per germline. Trimming removed 1 base from V and 11 bases from J; junction bases left unmatched: 11. This CDR3 is built from 14 residues. The CDR3: CASSEGEGLRSEYF. DNA for the CDR3: TGTGCCAGCAGTGAAGGGGAGGGACTCCGGAGCGAGTACTTC.

In this sample, this clonotype turned up a few times. Just one base apart from a much larger clone, this may be a read error. The rearrangement links TRBV13 to TRBJ1-1; D is possibly TRBD1 (6 bases). This CDR3 is 14 amino acids long. The V gene's germline CDR1 is PRHDT and CDR2 FYEKMQ (reference sequence). The CDR3 nucleotides are TGTGTCAGCAGACAACAGGGTTTAGAGACTGAAGCTTTCTTT. Translated, it gives CVSRQQGLETEAFF. Based on the CDR3 plus reference TRBV13 and TRBJ1-1, the full variable domain is AAGVIQSPRHLIKEKRETATLKCYPIPRHDTVYWYQQGPGQDPQFLISFYEKMQSDKGSIPDRFSAQQFSDYHSELNMSSLELGDSALYFCVSRQQGLETEAFFGQGTRLTVV.

Many counts were recorded for this clonotype. The chain links TRBV12-3 or TRBV12-4 to TRBJ2-7; D remains ambiguous. V lost 2 bases to trimming and J lost 3 bases, with 11 bases between them. The CDR3 consists of 14 residues. The CDR3 spells CASSLSTEGYEQYF. The CDR3 nucleotides are TGTGCCAGCAGTTTATCGACTGAAGGCTACGAGCAGTACTTC.

This clonotype was counted many times. This chain links TRBV6-2 or TRBV6-3 with TRBJ1-5, with D perhaps matching TRBD1 (6 bases). Germline CDR1 and CDR2: MNHEY and SVGEGT. The V end was cut by 8 bases, the J end by 7 bases, with 21 bases between. The length of the CDR3 is 15 residues. The CDR3 sequence is CASEGATGYGQPQHF. CDR3 in DNA: TGTGCCAGCGAAGGGGCAACAGGGTATGGACAGCCCCAGCATTTT.

This clonotype was observed many times. The J gene is TRBJ1-2, the V gene TRBV6-2 or TRBV6-3; 8 positions agree with TRBD1. CDR1 and CDR2 (germline): MNHEY, SVGEGT. CDR3 length: 15 amino acids. The V and J ends lost 2 bases and 5 bases, in that order; junction bases with no gene match: 7. The CDR3 sequence: CASSYVGQEVYGYTF. The CDR3 nucleotides are TGTGCCAGCAGTTACGTGGGACAGGAGGTATATGGCTACACCTTC.

The CDR3 DNA reads as TGTGCCAGCAGCCAAGGAGGTGGAGGCAGGGGCTACGAGCAGTACTTC. Protein sequence: CASSQGGGGRGYEQYF. The chain combines TRBV3-1 with TRBJ2-7, with D maybe TRBD1 (6 bases). The V gene's germline CDR1 is LGHDT and CDR2 YNNKEL (reference sequence). The length of the CDR3 is 16 residues. Deletions cut 1 base from V and 3 bases from J, with 16 bases between.

The sample holds many counts of this clonotype. The rearrangement links TRBV20-1 to TRBJ2-5; TRBD2 matches at 9 bases. With V trimmed by 3 bases and J by 2 bases, 4 bases remained unmatched. This CDR3 is 14 amino acids long. Per germline, CDR1 DFQATT and CDR2 SNEGSKA (reference sequence). The CDR3 DNA reads as TGCAGTGCTAGTAGGCGGGAGGGGCAAGAGACCCAGTACTTC. Protein product: CSASRREGQETQYF.

In this sample, this clonotype turned up many times. The rearrangement links TRBV2 to TRBJ2-7, with 8 bases that match TRBD1. V lost 2 bases to trimming and J lost 3 bases; unmatched junction nucleotides: 6. CDR1 and CDR2 (germline): SNHLY, FYNNEI. The CDR3 is 15 amino acids. The CDR3 region is CASSELGTGLYEQYF. The CDR3 region has the DNA TGTGCCAGCAGTGAATTGGGGACAGGACTCTACGAGCAGTACTTC.